A single sample gave rise to the 10 T cell receptor beta chains below, sequenced in a study of post-analysis software for immune sequencing data. The study's findings and limits: A handful of TRBV segments (TRBV5-6, TRBV5-1 and TRBV20-1 among them) occurred more frequently in patients than in controls.

Libraries were made from TCR beta cDNA, and they carried unique molecular identifiers. One entry per CDR3 protein results from TCRdb running MiXCR on the PCR reads. Of some 890,000 distinct CDR3 sequences listed, roughly 50% are singletons. These receptors are not linked to any known antigen. Source material: blood. The receptors shown here come from a girl aged 10 to 17 with multiple sclerosis.

The V and J genes are TRBV7-2 and TRBJ2-6; D gene ambiguous. Germline V gene sequence: CDR1 SGHTA, CDR2 FQGNSA. This CDR3 spans 19 amino acids. V was pared by 2 bases and J by 0 bases, with 17 bases between. This CDR3 is CASSLISYGKSSGANVLTF. The CDR3 bases are TGTGCCAGCAGCTTAATATCCTACGGAAAGAGCTCTGGGGCCAACGTCCTGACTTTC.

This clonotype was found a few times. The chain links TRBV6-6 to TRBJ2-7, with 9 bases aligning to TRBD2. This CDR3 comprises 14 residues. From germline, CDR1 is MNHNY and CDR2 SVGAGI (reference sequence). Trimming at V came to 4 bases and at J to 2 bases, leaving 3 bases not matched to a gene. CDR3 residues: CASSLERGAYEQYF. The CDR3 nucleotides are TGTGCCAGCAGTTTGGAGCGGGGGGCCTACGAGCAGTACTTC.

The chain has TRBV6-6 and TRBJ2-5; 8 bases line up with TRBD2. J gave up 1 base and V 7 bases, and 5 bases lay outside the gene matches. Germline CDR1 and CDR2: MNHNY and SVGAGI (reference sequence). The CDR3 is 14 amino acids. The CDR3 nucleotides read TGTGCCAGCACCGGCGGGGGGTCCCAAGAGACCCAGTACTTC. This codes for CASTGGGSQETQYF.

V gene TRBV6-5 combines with J gene TRBJ2-1; 7 bases agree with TRBD2. This CDR3 is built from 14 residues. Trimming took 2 bases from V and 4 from J; bases not matched to a gene: 2. CDR1 MNHEY and CDR2 SVGAGI come from the germline V gene. CDR3 sequence reads: CASSYASGYNEQFF. In DNA form, the CDR3 reads TGTGCCAGCAGTTACGCTAGCGGTTACAATGAGCAGTTCTTC.

In this sample, this clonotype turned up many times. V is TRBV12-3 or TRBV12-4 and J is TRBJ2-1, with TRBD2 matching over 11 bases. With 6 bases clipped from V and 2 bases from J, the junction kept 3 bases outside the gene matches. This CDR3 contains 15 residues. Here the CDR3 DNA reads TGTGCCAGCAGCCCTAGCGGGGGGACCTACAATGAGCAGTTCTTC. Its protein product is CASSPSGGTYNEQFF.

This sequence joins TRBV29-1 and TRBJ2-5, with 8 bases lining up with TRBD1. Germline V gene sequence: CDR1 SQVTM, CDR2 ANQGSEA. Trimming at V came to 7 bases and at J to 1 base, leaving 8 bases not matched to a gene. This CDR3 is 14 amino acids long. CDR3 residues: CSAITGTGQETQYF. The CDR3 bases are TGCAGCGCCATAACCGGGACAGGCCAAGAGACCCAGTACTTC.

The chain is built from TRBV20-1 and TRBJ2-7; no clear D. Trimming left V 4 bases short and J 6 bases short, with 13 bases between. From germline, CDR1 is DFQATT and CDR2 SNEGSKA (reference sequence). The CDR3 length is 12 residues. CDR3 residues: CSAKLPPVEQYF. The CDR3 bases are TGCAGTGCTAAGCTCCCACCAGTCGAGCAGTACTTC.

The J gene is TRBJ2-4, the V gene TRBV7-6; 9 bases map to TRBD2. The tail of the sequence fits TRBJ2-7 better, so the J call may be wrong. Germline V CDR1 and CDR2: SGHVS, FNYEAQ. The CDR3 is 14 amino acids. The CDR3 region is CASRPNSGSHEQYF. CDR3 nucleotide sequence: TGTGCCAGCAGACCCAATAGCGGGAGTCACGAGCAGTACTTC.

This chain uses TRBV7-8 with TRBJ2-3; D may match TRBD1 or TRBD2 (5 bases each). Per the germline V gene, CDR1 is SGHVS and CDR2 is FQNEAQ. The CDR3 extends over 16 amino acids. V was shortened by 5 bases and J by 2 bases, with 17 bases between the two germline ends. CDR3 in amino acids: CASSKEGPGLTDTQYF. Here the CDR3 DNA reads TGTGCCAGCAGCAAAGAGGGACCTGGCCTCACAGATACGCAGTATTTT.

The V gene is TRBV7-6, the J gene TRBJ2-7; no firm D call. This CDR3 is built from 14 residues. V dropped 1 base and J dropped 1 base, with 8 bases sitting between them. CDR1 and CDR2 from the germline V gene are SGHVS and FNYEAQ. The CDR3 bases are TGTGCCAGCAGCTTAGGACCACAATCCTACGAGCAGTACTTC. Amino acid sequence: CASSLGPQSYEQYF.